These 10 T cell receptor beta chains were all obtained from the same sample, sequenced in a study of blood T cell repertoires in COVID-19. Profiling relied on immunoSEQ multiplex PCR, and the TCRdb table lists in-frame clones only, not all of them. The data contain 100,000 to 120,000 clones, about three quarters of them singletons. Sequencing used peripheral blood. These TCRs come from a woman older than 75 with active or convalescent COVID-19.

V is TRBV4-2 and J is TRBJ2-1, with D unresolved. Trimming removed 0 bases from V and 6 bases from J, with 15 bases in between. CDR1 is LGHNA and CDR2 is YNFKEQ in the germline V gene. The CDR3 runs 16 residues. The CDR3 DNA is TGTGCCAGCAGCCAAGATCGCTTTTTAAACGGCAATGAGCAGTTCTTC. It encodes CASSQDRFLNGNEQFF.

The CDR3 region has the DNA TGCAGCGTTGAAGGAGGGAACGGAGAGACCCAGTACTTC. Encoded protein: CSVEGGNGETQYF. J is TRBJ2-5 and V is TRBV29-1; maybe TRBD2 (5 bases). The CDR3 consists of 13 residues. Trimming left V 1 base short and J 4 bases short, with 10 bases between. The germline CDR1 and CDR2 sequences are SQVTM and ANQGSEA. Combining the CDR3 with reference TRBV29-1 and TRBJ2-5 gives the whole variable domain SAVISQKPSRDICQRGTSLTIQCQVDSQVTMMFWYRQQPGQSLTLIATANQGSEATYESGFVIDKFPISRPNLTFSTLTVSNMSPEDSSIYLCSVEGGNGETQYFGPGTRLLVL.

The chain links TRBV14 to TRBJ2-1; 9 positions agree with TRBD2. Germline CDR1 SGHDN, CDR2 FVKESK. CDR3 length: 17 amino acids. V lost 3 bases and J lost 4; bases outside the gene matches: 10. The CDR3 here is CASSQKVSGSLYNEQFF. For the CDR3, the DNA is TGTGCCAGCAGCCAGAAGGTTAGCGGGAGTCTTTACAATGAGCAGTTCTTC. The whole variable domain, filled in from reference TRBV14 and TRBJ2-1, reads EAGVTQFPSHSVIEKGQTVTLRCDPISGHDNLYWYRRVMGKEIKFLLHFVKESKQDESGMPNNRFLAERTGGTYSTLKVQPAELEDSGVYFCASSQKVSGSLYNEQFFGPGTRLTVL.

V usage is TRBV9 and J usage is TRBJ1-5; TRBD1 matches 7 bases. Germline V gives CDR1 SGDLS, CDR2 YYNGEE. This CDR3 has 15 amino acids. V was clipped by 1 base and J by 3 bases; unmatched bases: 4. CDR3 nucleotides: TGTGCCAGCAGCGTAAGTGGACAGGACAATCAGCCCCAGCATTTT. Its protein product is CASSVSGQDNQPQHF.

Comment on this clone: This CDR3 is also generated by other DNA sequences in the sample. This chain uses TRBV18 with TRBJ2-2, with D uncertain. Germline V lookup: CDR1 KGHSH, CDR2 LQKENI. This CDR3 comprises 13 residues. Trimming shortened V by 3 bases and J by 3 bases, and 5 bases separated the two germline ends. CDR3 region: CASSPRDTGELFF. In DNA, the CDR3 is TGTGCCAGCTCACCCCGGGACACCGGGGAGCTGTTTTTT.

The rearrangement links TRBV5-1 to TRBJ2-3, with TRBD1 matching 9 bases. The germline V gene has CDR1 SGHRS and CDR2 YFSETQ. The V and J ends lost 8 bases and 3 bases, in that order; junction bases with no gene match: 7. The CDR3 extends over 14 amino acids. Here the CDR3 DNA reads TGCGCCAGTCACCGGGACAGGGAGACAGATACGCAGTATTTT. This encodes CASHRDRETDTQYF.

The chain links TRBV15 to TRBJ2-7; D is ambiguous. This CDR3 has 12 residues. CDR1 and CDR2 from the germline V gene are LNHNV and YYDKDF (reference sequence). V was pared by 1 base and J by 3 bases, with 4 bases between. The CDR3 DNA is TGTGCCACCAGCAGAGGTATCTACGAGCAGTACTTC. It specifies CATSRGIYEQYF.

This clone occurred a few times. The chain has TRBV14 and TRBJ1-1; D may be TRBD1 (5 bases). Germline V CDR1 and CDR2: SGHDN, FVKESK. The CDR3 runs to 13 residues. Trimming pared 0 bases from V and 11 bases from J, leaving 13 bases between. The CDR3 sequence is CASSQEIGGLAFF. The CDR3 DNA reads TGTGCCAGCAGCCAAGAAATCGGGGGATTGGCTTTCTTT.

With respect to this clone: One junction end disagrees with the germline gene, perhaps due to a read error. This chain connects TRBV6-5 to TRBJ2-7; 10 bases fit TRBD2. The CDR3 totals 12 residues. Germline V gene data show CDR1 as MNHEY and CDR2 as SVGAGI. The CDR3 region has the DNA TGTGCCAGCAGCCTAGTTCCGGGACTAGCGCAATTC. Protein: CASSLVPGLAQF.

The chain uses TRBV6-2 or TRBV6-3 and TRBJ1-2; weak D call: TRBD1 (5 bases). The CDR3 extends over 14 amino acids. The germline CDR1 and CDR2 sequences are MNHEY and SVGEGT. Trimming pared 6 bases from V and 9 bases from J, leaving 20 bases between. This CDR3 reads CASSHKRWQGSYTF. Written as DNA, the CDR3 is TGTGCCAGCAGCCATAAACGTTGGCAGGGTAGCTACACCTTC.